A single sample gave rise to the 18 T cell receptor beta chains below, sequenced in a study of blood T cell repertoires in COVID-19. Sequenced by immunoSEQ multiplex PCR; TCRdb stores in-frame clones only, minus some. Of about 430,000 clones listed, over 85% are singletons. Specimen: peripheral blood. Every receptor here comes from a man aged 18 to 30 with COVID-19, enrolled during active disease.

The rearrangement uses TRBV4-1 and TRBJ1-5; D remains unclear. Trimming cost V 0 bases and J 7 bases, with 10 bases left between them. The CDR3 length is 14 residues. Germline CDR1 is MGHRA and CDR2 is YSYEKL. CDR3 sequence: CASSQDGLGQPQHF. CDR3 DNA sequence: TGCGCCAGCAGCCAAGATGGCCTAGGCCAGCCCCAGCATTTT.

V is TRBV12-3 or TRBV12-4 and J is TRBJ2-5; D ambiguous. V dropped 4 bases and J dropped 3 bases, with 6 bases sitting between them. The CDR3 has 12 amino acids. The CDR3 loop is CASSSEEETQYF. The DNA of the CDR3 is TGTGCCAGCAGTTCAGAAGAAGAGACCCAGTACTTC.

V usage is TRBV6-5 and J usage is TRBJ1-2; the D is unclear. The CDR3 extends over 13 amino acids. Trimming shortened V by 6 bases and J by 3 bases, and 11 bases separated the two germline ends. CDR1 is MNHEY and CDR2 is SVGAGI in the germline V gene. Written as DNA, the CDR3 is TGTGCCAGCAGAACCGCTAACTACTATGGCTACACCTTC. Amino acids: CASRTANYYGYTF.

The chain is built from TRBV19 and TRBJ2-7; 8 nucleotides agree with TRBD1. The CDR3 covers 13 residues. V dropped 8 bases and J dropped 0; count of bases not matched to a gene: 3. The germline gives CDR1 LNHDA, CDR2 SQIVND (reference sequence). The CDR3 nucleotides are TGTGCCAGTGGACAGGGAAGCTCCTACGAGCAGTACTTC. It encodes CASGQGSSYEQYF. Combining the CDR3 with reference TRBV19 and TRBJ2-7 gives the whole variable domain DGGITQSPKYLFRKEGQNVTLSCEQNLNHDAMYWYRQDPGQGLRLIYYSQIVNDFQKGDIAEGYSVSREKKESFPLTVTSAQKNPTAFYLCASGQGSSYEQYFGPGTRLTVT.

The V call is TRBV20-1, the J call TRBJ1-1; D is unclear. Trimming took off 3 bases at V and 1 base at J, with 9 bases between the two ends. Germline loops: CDR1 DFQATT, CDR2 SNEGSKA (reference sequence). There are 13 residues in the CDR3. The CDR3 spells CSASNSQNTEAFF. For the CDR3, the DNA is TGCAGTGCTAGTAACAGTCAGAACACTGAAGCTTTCTTT.

This clone has more than one count but fewer than ten. This CDR3 is also generated by other DNA sequences in the sample. In nucleotides, the CDR3 is TGTGCCAGCAGTGGACAGGGGGCTACAGATACGCAGTATTTT. Translation gives CASSGQGATDTQYF. This chain uses TRBV2 with TRBJ2-3, with 10 bases aligning to TRBD1. The length of the CDR3 is 14 residues. Germline trimming cut 4 bases from V and 3 bases from J; bases unmatched to any gene: 1. Germline V gene sequence: CDR1 SNHLY, CDR2 FYNNEI. The full variable domain, completed using reference TRBV2 and TRBJ2-3, is EPEVTQTPSHQVTQMGQEVILRCVPISNHLYFYWYRQILGQKVEFLVSFYNNEISEKSEIFDDQFSVERPDGSNFTLKIRSTKLEDSAMYFCASSGQGATDTQYFGPGTRLTVL.

To note about this clone: At one end, the junction sequence differs from germline, possibly due to a read error. The chain is built from TRBV2 and TRBJ1-2; 8 nucleotides align to TRBD1. The CDR3 extends over 13 amino acids. CDR1 is SNHLY and CDR2 is FYNNEI in the germline V gene. In nucleotides, the CDR3 is TGTGCCGGCAGGGGGCAACAGGGAAATGGCTACACCTTC. It encodes CAGRGQQGNGYTF.

This rearrangement joins TRBV6-6 to TRBJ1-6; D ambiguous. Germline V gene sequence: CDR1 MNHNY, CDR2 SVGAGI (reference sequence). The CDR3 is 14 amino acids. The V end was cut by 4 bases, the J end by 8 bases, with 12 bases between. CDR3 DNA sequence: TGTGCCAGCAGTTTACGGGGTGAAGATTCACCCCTCCACTTT. This gives the protein CASSLRGEDSPLHF.

V gene TRBV3-1 (or the pseudogene TRBV3-2) combines with J gene TRBJ2-1; D is perhaps TRBD2 (5 bases). Germline V gene lookup returns CDR1 LGHDT and CDR2 YNNKEL (reference sequence). CDR3 length: 14 residues. Trimming cost V 1 base and J 6 bases, with 10 bases left between them. CDR3 bases: TGTGCCAGCAGCCAAGTTCGGGATGTCAATGAGCAGTTCTTC. This sequence encodes CASSQVRDVNEQFF.

V is TRBV9 and J is TRBJ2-5; D might be TRBD2 (7 bases). The V gene's germline CDR1 is SGDLS and CDR2 YYNGEE. The CDR3 consists of 16 residues. V was cut by 3 bases and J by 1 base, with 16 bases left in between. The CDR3 nucleotides are TGTGCCAGCAGCGGCGGGGGCATTTCAGGCCAAGAGACCCAGTACTTC. Translation gives CASSGGGISGQETQYF.

V gene TRBV25-1 combines with J gene TRBJ2-3; 7 positions match TRBD1. CDR3 length: 15 residues. V shed 8 bases and J 2 bases; nucleotides not matched to a gene: 10. The V gene's germline CDR1 is MGHDK and CDR2 SYGVNS. Written as DNA, the CDR3 is TGTGCCAGCTCCCCCTACAGGGGATCCACAGATACGCAGTATTTT. Its protein is CASSPYRGSTDTQYF.

The CDR3 sequence: CASSQGLASFYEQYF. The CDR3 DNA reads as TGTGCCAGCAGCCAGGGACTAGCCTCTTTTTACGAGCAGTACTTC. This chain connects TRBV14 to TRBJ2-7, with TRBD2 matching over 9 bases. This CDR3 contains 15 residues. V gave up 3 bases and J gave up 4 bases; unmatched junction bases: 7. CDR1 and CDR2 (germline): SGHDN, FVKESK. Full variable domain (remainder filled in from reference TRBV14 and TRBJ2-7): EAGVTQFPSHSVIEKGQTVTLRCDPISGHDNLYWYRRVMGKEIKFLLHFVKESKQDESGMPNNRFLAERTGGTYSTLKVQPAELEDSGVYFCASSQGLASFYEQYFGPGTRLTVT.

The rearrangement uses TRBV7-8 and TRBJ2-7; D might be TRBD1 (5 bases). V was trimmed by 7 bases and J by 2 bases, leaving 18 bases between them. The germline V gene has CDR1 SGHVS and CDR2 FQNEAQ. The CDR3 spans 15 residues. This chain's CDR3 is CASISNLGPTYEQYF. The CDR3 DNA reads as TGTGCCAGCATCTCTAATTTGGGGCCTACCTACGAGCAGTACTTC.

V gene TRBV5-3 combines with J gene TRBJ2-3; 7 nucleotides line up with TRBD1. TRBV5-3 is an ORF, with its function uncertain. The length of the CDR3 is 15 residues. Trimming at V came to 4 bases and at J to 2 bases, leaving 7 bases not matched to a gene. CDR3 residues: CARSKGQHHTDTQYF. The CDR3 DNA follows: TGTGCCAGAAGCAAGGGACAGCATCACACAGATACGCAGTATTTT.

The chain has TRBV19 and TRBJ2-7, with TRBD1 matching 8 bases. The CDR3 is 15 amino acids. Trimming at V came to 3 bases and at J to 3 bases, leaving 7 bases not matched to a gene. Germline V gene lookup returns CDR1 LNHDA and CDR2 SQIVND (reference sequence). CDR3 DNA: TGTGCCAGTAGTATTGCATCCAGGGGGCACTACGAGCAGTACTTC. Encoded protein: CASSIASRGHYEQYF.

The chain combines TRBV30 with TRBJ2-2; 11 nucleotides agree with TRBD2. The CDR3 totals 14 residues. CDR1 and CDR2 from the germline V gene are GTSNPN and SVGIG (reference sequence). V gave up 5 bases and J gave up 5 bases; unmatched junction bases: 4. CDR3 nucleotide sequence: TGTGCCTGGGTAGCGGGAGGGGGGACCGGGGAGCTGTTTTTT. Translating it yields CAWVAGGGTGELFF.

This rearrangement joins TRBV19 to TRBJ1-1; no reliable D call. Germline CDR1 is LNHDA and CDR2 is SQIVND (reference sequence). Trimming left V 5 bases short and J 0 bases short, with 7 bases between. This CDR3 region has 13 residues. CDR3 DNA sequence: TGTGCCAGTAGTGGAGCAGTGAACACTGAAGCTTTCTTT. Protein sequence: CASSGAVNTEAFF.

The chain uses TRBV5-1 and TRBJ2-2, with TRBD2 matching over 8 bases. Germline V gene data show CDR1 as SGHRS and CDR2 as YFSETQ. This CDR3 comprises 15 residues. Unmatched junction bases numbered 5, after V lost 2 bases and J lost 5 bases. CDR3 region: CASSFREGGTGELFF. The CDR3 DNA reads TGCGCCAGCAGCTTCCGGGAGGGCGGTACCGGGGAGCTGTTTTTT.